This T cell receptor beta chain came from a study of response to subunit inactivated influenza vaccine. V was clipped by 10 bases and J by 1 base; unmatched bases: 6. Germline V CDR1 and CDR2: LNHDA, SQIVND (reference sequence). The CDR3 sequence is 16 residues long. One entry per CDR3 protein results from TCRdb running MiXCR on the RT-PCR reads. Among around 580,000 distinct CDR3 sequences listed, approximately 15% were seen once. Sequenced here: PBMCs from blood, sampled 12 days after vaccination. The receptor comes from a man aged 45-65 years who received an inactivated influenza vaccine. V is TRBV19 and J is TRBJ2-2; 13 bases agree with TRBD2. The CDR3 DNA reads TGTGCCACGAAGGGACTAGCGGGACTGAACACCGGGGAGCTGTTTTTT. This sequence encodes CATKGLAGLNTGELFF.